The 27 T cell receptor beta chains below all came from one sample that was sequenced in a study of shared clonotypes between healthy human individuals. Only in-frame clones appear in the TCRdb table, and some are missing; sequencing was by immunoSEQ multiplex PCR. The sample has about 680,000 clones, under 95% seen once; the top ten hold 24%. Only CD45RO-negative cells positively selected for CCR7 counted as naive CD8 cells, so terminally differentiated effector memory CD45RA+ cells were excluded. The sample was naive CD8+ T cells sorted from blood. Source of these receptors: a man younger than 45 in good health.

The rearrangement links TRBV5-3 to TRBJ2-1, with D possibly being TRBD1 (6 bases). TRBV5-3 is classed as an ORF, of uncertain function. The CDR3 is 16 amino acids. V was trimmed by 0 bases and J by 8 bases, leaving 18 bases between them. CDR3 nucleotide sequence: TGTGCCAGAAGCTTGGCCTTATCCAGACAGGAAGATGAGCAGTTCTTC. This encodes CARSLALSRQEDEQFF.

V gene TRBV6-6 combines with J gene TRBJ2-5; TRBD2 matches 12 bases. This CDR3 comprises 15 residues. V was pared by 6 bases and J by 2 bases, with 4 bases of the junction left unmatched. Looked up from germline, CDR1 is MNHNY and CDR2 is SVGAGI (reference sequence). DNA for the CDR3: TGTGCCAGCAGCCGGACTAGCGGGAAACAAGAGACCCAGTACTTC. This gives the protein CASSRTSGKQETQYF.

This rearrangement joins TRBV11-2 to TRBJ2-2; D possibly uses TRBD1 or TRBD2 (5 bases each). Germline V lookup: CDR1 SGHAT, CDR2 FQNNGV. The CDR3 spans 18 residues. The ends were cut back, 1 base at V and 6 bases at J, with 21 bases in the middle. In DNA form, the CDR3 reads TGTGCCAGCAGCTTAGGGACATTGAGGAGGTTCCTAGCCGGGGAGCTGTTTTTT. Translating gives CASSLGTLRRFLAGELFF.

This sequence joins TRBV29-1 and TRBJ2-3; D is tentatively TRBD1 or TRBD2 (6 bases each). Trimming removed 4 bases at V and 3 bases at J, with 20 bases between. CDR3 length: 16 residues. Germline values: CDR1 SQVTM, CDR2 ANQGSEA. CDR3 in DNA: TGCAGCGTTGCGCTCCGGGGGCCCCAAAATACAGATACGCAGTATTTT. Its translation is CSVALRGPQNTDTQYF.

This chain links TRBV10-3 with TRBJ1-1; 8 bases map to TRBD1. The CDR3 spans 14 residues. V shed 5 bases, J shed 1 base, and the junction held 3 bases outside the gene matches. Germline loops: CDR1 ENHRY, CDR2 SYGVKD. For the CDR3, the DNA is TGTGCCATCAGTCCCGGGACAGGGAACACTGAAGCTTTCTTT. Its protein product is CAISPGTGNTEAFF.

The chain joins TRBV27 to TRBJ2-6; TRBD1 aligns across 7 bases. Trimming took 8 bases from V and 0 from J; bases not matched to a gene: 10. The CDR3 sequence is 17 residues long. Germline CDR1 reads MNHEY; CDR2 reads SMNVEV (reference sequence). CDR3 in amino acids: CASGVQGSASGANVLTF. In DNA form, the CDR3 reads TGTGCCAGCGGCGTACAGGGGTCCGCCTCTGGGGCCAACGTCCTGACTTTC. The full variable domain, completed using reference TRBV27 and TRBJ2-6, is EAQVTQNPRYLITVTGKKLTVTCSQNMNHEYMSWYRQDPGLGLRQIYYSMNVEVTDKGDVPEGYKVSRKEKRNFPLILESPSPNQTSLYFCASGVQGSASGANVLTFGAGSRLTVL.

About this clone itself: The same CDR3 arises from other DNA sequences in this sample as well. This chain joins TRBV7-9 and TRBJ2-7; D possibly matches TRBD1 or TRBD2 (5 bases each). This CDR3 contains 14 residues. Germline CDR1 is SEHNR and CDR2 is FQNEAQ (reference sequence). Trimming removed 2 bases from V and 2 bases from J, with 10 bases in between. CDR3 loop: CASSLSGAAYEQYF. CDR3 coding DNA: TGTGCCAGCAGCTTATCCGGGGCCGCCTACGAGCAGTACTTC.

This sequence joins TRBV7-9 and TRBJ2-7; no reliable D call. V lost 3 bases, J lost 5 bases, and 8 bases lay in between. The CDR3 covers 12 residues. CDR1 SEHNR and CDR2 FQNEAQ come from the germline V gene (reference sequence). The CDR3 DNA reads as TGTGCCAGCAGCTTCTTCGATGACGAGCAGTACTTC. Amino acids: CASSFFDDEQYF.

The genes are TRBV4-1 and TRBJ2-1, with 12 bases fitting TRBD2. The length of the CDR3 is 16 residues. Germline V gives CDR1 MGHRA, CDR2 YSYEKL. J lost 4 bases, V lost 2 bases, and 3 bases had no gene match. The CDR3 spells CASSQPGTSGYNEQFF. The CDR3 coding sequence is TGCGCCAGCAGCCAACCCGGGACTAGCGGGTACAATGAGCAGTTCTTC.

The CDR3 region has the DNA TGTGCCAGCAGCTCAGGGGGTACTAGCGTCGAGCAGTTCTTC. Amino acids: CASSSGGTSVEQFF. The rearrangement links TRBV2 to TRBJ2-1; either TRBD1 or TRBD2 may supply D (7 bases each). CDR3 size: 14 residues. Germline loops: CDR1 SNHLY, CDR2 FYNNEI. Trimming removed 6 bases at V and 10 bases at J, with 19 bases between.

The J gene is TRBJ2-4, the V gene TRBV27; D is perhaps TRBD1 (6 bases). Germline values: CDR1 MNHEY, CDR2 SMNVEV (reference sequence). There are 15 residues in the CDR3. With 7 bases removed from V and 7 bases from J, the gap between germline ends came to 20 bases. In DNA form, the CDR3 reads TGTGCCAGCACCAGTAAGGGGGATAAGGATAACATTCAGTACTTC. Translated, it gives CASTSKGDKDNIQYF.

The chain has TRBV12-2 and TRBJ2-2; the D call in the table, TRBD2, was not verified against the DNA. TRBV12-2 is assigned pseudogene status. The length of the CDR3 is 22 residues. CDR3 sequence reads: CASRLVGAGGPLKPMVPGELFF. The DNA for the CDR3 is TGTGCAAGTCGCTTAGTAGGAGCGGGAGGGCCTTTAAAGCCGATGGTTCCCGGGGAGCTGTTTTTT.

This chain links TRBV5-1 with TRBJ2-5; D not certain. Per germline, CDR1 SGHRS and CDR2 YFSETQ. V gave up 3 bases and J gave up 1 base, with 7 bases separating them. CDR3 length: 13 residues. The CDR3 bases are TGCGCCAGCAGCTCCCTGGCCCAAGAGACCCAGTACTTC. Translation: CASSSLAQETQYF.

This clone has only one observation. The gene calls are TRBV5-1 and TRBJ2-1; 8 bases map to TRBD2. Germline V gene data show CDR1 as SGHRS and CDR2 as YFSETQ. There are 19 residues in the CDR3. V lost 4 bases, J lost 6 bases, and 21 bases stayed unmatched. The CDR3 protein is CASSGITSGLLGGANEQFF. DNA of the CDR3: TGCGCCAGCAGCGGAATTACTAGCGGTCTGCTGGGGGGAGCCAATGAGCAGTTCTTC.

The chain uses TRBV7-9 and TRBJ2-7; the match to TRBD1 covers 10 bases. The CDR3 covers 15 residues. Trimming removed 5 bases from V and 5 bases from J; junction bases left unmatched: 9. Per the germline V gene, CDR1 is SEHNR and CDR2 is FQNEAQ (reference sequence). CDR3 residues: CASSTLFGTGDEQYF. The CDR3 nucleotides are TGTGCCAGCAGCACCTTATTCGGGACAGGGGACGAGCAGTACTTC.

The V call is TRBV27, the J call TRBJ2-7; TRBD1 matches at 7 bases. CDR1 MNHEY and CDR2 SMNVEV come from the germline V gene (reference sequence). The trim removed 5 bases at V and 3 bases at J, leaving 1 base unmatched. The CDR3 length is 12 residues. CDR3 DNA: TGTGCCAGCAGTGGGGACAGCTACGAGCAGTACTTC. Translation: CASSGDSYEQYF.

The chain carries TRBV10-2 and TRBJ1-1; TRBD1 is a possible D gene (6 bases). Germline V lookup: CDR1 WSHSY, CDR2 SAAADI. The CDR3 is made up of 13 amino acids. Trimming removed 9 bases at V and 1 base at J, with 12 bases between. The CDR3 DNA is TGCGCCAGGGTACAGGGCCAGAACACTGAAGCTTTCTTT. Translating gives CARVQGQNTEAFF.

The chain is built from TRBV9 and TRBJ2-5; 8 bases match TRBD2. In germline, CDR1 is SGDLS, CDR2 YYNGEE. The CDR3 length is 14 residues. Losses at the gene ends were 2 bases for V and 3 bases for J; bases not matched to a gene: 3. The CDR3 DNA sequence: TGTGCCAGCAGCGTCAGCGGGAGCAAAGAGACCCAGTACTTC. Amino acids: CASSVSGSKETQYF.

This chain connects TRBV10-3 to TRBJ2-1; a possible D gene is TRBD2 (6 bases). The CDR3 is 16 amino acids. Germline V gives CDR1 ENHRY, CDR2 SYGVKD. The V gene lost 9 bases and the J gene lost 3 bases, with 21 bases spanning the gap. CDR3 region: CAIGGIGRDGYNEQFF. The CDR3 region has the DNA TGTGCCATAGGAGGGATAGGCAGGGACGGCTACAATGAGCAGTTCTTC.

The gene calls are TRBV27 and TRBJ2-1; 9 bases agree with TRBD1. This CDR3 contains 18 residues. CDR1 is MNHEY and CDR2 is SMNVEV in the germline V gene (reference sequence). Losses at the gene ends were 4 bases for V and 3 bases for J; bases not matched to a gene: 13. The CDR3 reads CASSSEIPRDRDYNEQFF. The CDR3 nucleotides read TGTGCCAGCAGTTCCGAAATCCCCCGGGACAGGGACTACAATGAGCAGTTCTTC.

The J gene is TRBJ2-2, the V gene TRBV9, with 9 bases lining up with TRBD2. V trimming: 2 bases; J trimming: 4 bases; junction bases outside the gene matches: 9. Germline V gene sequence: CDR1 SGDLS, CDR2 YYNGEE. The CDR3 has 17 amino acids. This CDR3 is CASSVMTSGYPTGELFF. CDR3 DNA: TGTGCCAGCAGCGTCATGACTAGCGGTTATCCCACCGGGGAGCTGTTTTTT.

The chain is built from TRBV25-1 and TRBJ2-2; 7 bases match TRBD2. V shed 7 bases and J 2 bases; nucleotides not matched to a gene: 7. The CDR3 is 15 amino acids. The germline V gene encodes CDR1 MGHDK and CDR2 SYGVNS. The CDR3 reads CASTRTGGNTGELFF. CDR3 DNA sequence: TGTGCCAGCACCCGAACGGGAGGAAACACCGGGGAGCTGTTTTTT.

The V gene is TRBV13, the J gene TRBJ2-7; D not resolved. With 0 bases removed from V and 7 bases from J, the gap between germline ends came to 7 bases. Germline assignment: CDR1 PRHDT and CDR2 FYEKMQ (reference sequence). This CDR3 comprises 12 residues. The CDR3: CASSLGPKEQYF. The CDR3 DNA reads TGTGCCAGCAGCTTAGGACCTAAGGAGCAGTACTTC. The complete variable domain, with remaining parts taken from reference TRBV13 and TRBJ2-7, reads AAGVIQSPRHLIKEKRETATLKCYPIPRHDTVYWYQQGPGQDPQFLISFYEKMQSDKGSIPDRFSAQQFSDYHSELNMSSLELGDSALYFCASSLGPKEQYFGPGTRLTVT.

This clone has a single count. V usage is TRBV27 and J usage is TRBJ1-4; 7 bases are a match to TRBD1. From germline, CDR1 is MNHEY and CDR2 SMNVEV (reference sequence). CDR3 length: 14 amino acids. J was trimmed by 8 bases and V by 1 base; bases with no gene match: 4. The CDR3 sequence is CASSLYRGGEKLFF. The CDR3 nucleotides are TGTGCCAGCAGTTTATACAGGGGTGGAGAAAAACTGTTTTTT.

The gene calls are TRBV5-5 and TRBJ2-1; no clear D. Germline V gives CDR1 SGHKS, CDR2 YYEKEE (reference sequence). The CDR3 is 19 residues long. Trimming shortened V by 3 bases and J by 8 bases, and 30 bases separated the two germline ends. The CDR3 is CASSSTQESKGIKGDEQFF. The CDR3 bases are TGTGCCAGCAGCTCTACGCAGGAGTCTAAGGGTATTAAGGGCGATGAGCAGTTCTTC.

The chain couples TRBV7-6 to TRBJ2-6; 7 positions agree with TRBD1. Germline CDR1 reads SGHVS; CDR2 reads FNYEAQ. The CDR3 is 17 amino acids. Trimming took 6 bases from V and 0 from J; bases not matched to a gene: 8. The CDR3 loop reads CASRRDSDFSGANVLTF. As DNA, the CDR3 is TGTGCCAGCAGAAGGGACAGTGATTTCTCTGGGGCCAACGTCCTGACTTTC.

CDR3 loop: CASSEAIGTGAWKLFF. The CDR3 region has the DNA TGTGCCAGCAGTGAAGCGATCGGGACAGGGGCGTGGAAACTGTTTTTT. This chain joins TRBV6-1 and TRBJ1-4; TRBD1 agrees at 10 bases. CDR1 and CDR2 (germline): MNHNS, SASEGT. V trimming: 0 bases; J trimming: 11 bases; junction bases outside the gene matches: 9. The CDR3 spans 16 residues.